These 13 T cell receptor beta chains originate from one sample sequenced in a study of T cells in Graves' hyperthyroidism and ophthalmopathy (dated by TCRdb to between 2018 and 2021). The library came from multiplex PCR. The sequencer was an Illumina HiSeq 2000. The TCR beta CDR3 regions were amplified from RNA transcripts. A first-round RT-PCR of the TCR CDR3 used the HTBI primer set with the Qiagen OneStep RT-PCR kit. The public reads were run again by TCRdb, first through fastp at Q25 and then through MiXCR, and only productive beta chains were kept. Merged by CDR3 protein, the rows form single entries marked with the most common genes and DNA. This sample gives about 550,000 distinct CDR3 sequences in total; around 21% of them show up just once. About 30% of the sample belongs to the ten largest clones. Material: blood. The source is a man younger than 30 with Graves' hyperthyroidism.

This clonotype was detected ten times or more. V gene TRBV7-2 combines with J gene TRBJ2-7, with D tentatively TRBD1 or TRBD2 (5 bases each). The V gene's germline CDR1 is SGHTA and CDR2 FQGNSA. V lost 2 bases, J lost 2 bases, and 10 bases lay in between. The CDR3 has 14 amino acids. CDR3 protein: CASSLHWGTYEQYF. CDR3 nucleotides: TGTGCCAGCAGCTTACACTGGGGGACCTACGAGCAGTACTTC. Variable domain in full (rest from reference TRBV7-2 and TRBJ2-7): GAGVSQSPSNKVTEKGKDVELRCDPISGHTALYWYRQSLGQGLEFLIYFQGNSAPDKSGLPSDRFSAERTGGSVSTLTIQRTQQEDSAVYLCASSLHWGTYEQYFGPGTRLTVT.

The chain employs TRBV12-3 or TRBV12-4 and TRBJ1-5; perhaps TRBD1 as D (5 bases). The CDR3 length is 14 residues. The V end lost 5 bases, the J end lost 7 bases, and 15 bases lay between the germline ends. CDR3: CASSPLDTFQPQHF. CDR3 in DNA: TGTGCCAGCAGTCCACTGGACACTTTCCAGCCCCAGCATTTT.

The sample holds many counts of this clonotype. V usage is TRBV20-1 and J usage is TRBJ2-7; 10 bases align to TRBD1. Germline V CDR1 and CDR2: DFQATT, SNEGSKA (reference sequence). This CDR3 has 16 residues. V shed 0 bases and J 3 bases; nucleotides not matched to a gene: 8. CDR3 sequence: CSARDLNGTGVYEQYF. CDR3 nucleotides: TGCAGTGCTAGAGACCTCAACGGGACAGGGGTCTACGAGCAGTACTTC.

This chain links TRBV3-1 with TRBJ1-5; D unclear. The V end was cut by 0 bases, the J end by 13 bases, with 13 bases between. The CDR3 has 13 residues. CDR1 LGHDT and CDR2 YNNKEL come from the germline V gene (reference sequence). CDR3 sequence reads: CASSQDLGTLQHF. In nucleotides, the CDR3 is TGTGCCAGCAGCCAAGACCTCGGAACTCTTCAGCATTTT. Variable domain in full (rest from reference TRBV3-1 and TRBJ1-5): DTAVSQTPKYLVTQMGNDKSIKCEQNLGHDTMYWYKQDSKKFLKIMFSYNNKELIINETVPNRFSPKSPDKAHLNLHINSLELGDSAVYFCASSQDLGTLQHFGDGTRLSIL.

Points on this clonotype: This may come from a read error, since a much larger clone is one base off. J is TRBJ1-1 and V is TRBV2; D is undetermined. Germline V gene data show CDR1 as SNHLY and CDR2 as FYNNEI. The CDR3 length is 8 residues. The CDR3 reads CVPELAFF. The CDR3 region has the DNA TGTGTCCCCGAGTTAGCTTTCTTT.

This clonotype has a handful of counts. The gene calls are TRBV20-1 and TRBJ2-2; TRBD2 matches 9 bases. The germline V gene has CDR1 DFQATT and CDR2 SNEGSKA (reference sequence). The CDR3 contains 16 residues. V lost 0 bases, J lost 5 bases, and 7 bases stayed unmatched. CDR3 in DNA: TGCAGTGCTAGAGATAGGGAGCGGGGGGAAACCGGGGAGCTGTTTTTT. This gives the protein CSARDRERGETGELFF.

This clonotype was seen at least ten times. The gene calls are TRBV12-3 or TRBV12-4 and TRBJ1-3, with D unresolved. V was clipped by 6 bases and J by 4 bases, with 16 bases between them. The CDR3 extends over 15 amino acids. The CDR3 DNA reads TGTGCCAGCAGCCCACTCTCCCCAGGAGGAAACACCATATATTTT. Protein sequence: CASSPLSPGGNTIYF.

The chain has TRBV4-2 and TRBJ1-5, with TRBD1 matching over 7 bases. The CDR3 sequence is 16 residues long. The trim removed 6 bases at V and 2 bases at J, leaving 10 bases unmatched. Germline V gives CDR1 LGHNA, CDR2 YNFKEQ. CDR3 residues: CASSPLGGGGNQPQHF. The CDR3 region has the DNA TGTGCCAGCAGTCCACTAGGAGGGGGCGGCAATCAGCCCCAGCATTTT.

The chain has TRBV18 and TRBJ1-2, with D maybe TRBD1 (6 bases). The CDR3 is 13 residues long. Trimming shortened V by 5 bases and J by 8 bases, and 15 bases separated the two germline ends. Germline V lookup: CDR1 KGHSH, CDR2 LQKENI. CDR3 protein: CASSWDTGRGYTF. CDR3 sequence (DNA): TGTGCCAGCTCATGGGACACCGGTCGGGGCTACACCTTC.

This chain uses TRBV12-3 or TRBV12-4 with TRBJ1-5; D not resolved. Deletions cut 4 bases from V and 3 bases from J, with 16 bases between. The CDR3 totals 16 residues. CDR3 protein: CASSSPDGRVNQPQHF. The CDR3 coding sequence is TGTGCCAGCAGTTCCCCGGACGGACGGGTCAATCAGCCCCAGCATTTT.

Ten or more counts support this clonotype. The chain uses TRBV20-1 and TRBJ1-2; 9 nucleotides match TRBD1. Germline V gene lookup returns CDR1 DFQATT and CDR2 SNEGSKA (reference sequence). CDR3 length: 16 amino acids. V shed 6 bases, J shed 7 bases, and the junction held 18 bases outside the gene matches. CDR3 protein: CSAHPRAGTGIFGYTF. In nucleotides, the CDR3 is TGCAGTGCCCACCCCCGAGCAGGGACAGGGATTTTTGGCTACACCTTC.

In regard to this clonotype: The junction shows a germline mismatch at one end, possibly a read error. The chain couples TRBV28 to TRBJ1-1; no clear D. From germline, CDR1 is MDHEN and CDR2 SYDVKM. The length of the CDR3 is 16 residues. In DNA, the CDR3 is TGTGCCAGCAGTTTGCTGGGGTCTGTGATGAACTCTGAAGCTTTCTTT. It is translated as CASSLLGSVMNSEAFF.

The rearrangement uses TRBV20-1 and TRBJ2-7; 11 positions agree with TRBD2. The ends lost 7 bases at V and 2 bases at J; junction bases unmatched: 4. This CDR3 is built from 13 residues. Per the germline V gene, CDR1 is DFQATT and CDR2 is SNEGSKA (reference sequence). Here the CDR3 reads CSGGTSGTYEQYF. CDR3 sequence (DNA): TGCAGTGGAGGGACTAGCGGAACCTACGAGCAGTACTTC.